The 25 T cell receptor beta chains below were found in one sample sequenced in a study of T cells in Graves' hyperthyroidism and ophthalmopathy. Researchers amplified the TCR beta CDR3 regions from RNA transcripts. HTBI primers were employed in a first-round RT-PCR of the TCR CDR3. MiXCR, run by TCRdb on the multiplex PCR reads, gives a single entry per CDR3 protein. The repertoire holds about 590,000 distinct CDR3 sequences, with about a sixth as singletons. Sequencing used blood. The receptors stem from a woman aged 25-40 years with Graves' hyperthyroidism.

The rearrangement joins TRBV5-6 to TRBJ2-1; D not certain. With 0 bases removed from V and 0 bases from J, the gap between germline ends came to 10 bases. CDR3 length equals 16 residues. Germline V gives CDR1 SGHDT, CDR2 YYEEEE. The chain's CDR3 is CASSLETYSSYNEQFF. CDR3 DNA sequence: TGTGCCAGCAGCTTGGAAACCTACAGCTCCTACAATGAGCAGTTCTTC.

This clonotype has at least ten counts. The chain recombines TRBV20-1 with TRBJ1-2; D is undetermined. Germline CDR1 is DFQATT and CDR2 is SNEGSKA (reference sequence). This CDR3 region has 13 residues. The V and J ends lost 5 bases and 8 bases respectively, with 18 bases between them. In nucleotides, the CDR3 is TGCAGTGCTCCTTTAGTGGGCGCATTCGGCTACACCTTC. This gives the protein CSAPLVGAFGYTF.

The chain couples TRBV20-1 to TRBJ2-1; unclear D gene. This CDR3 has 13 amino acids. Germline V gene sequence: CDR1 DFQATT, CDR2 SNEGSKA (reference sequence). Deletions cut 2 bases from V and 6 bases from J, with 11 bases between. Here the CDR3 reads CSARNVVGNEQFF. The CDR3 coding sequence is TGCAGTGCTAGAAACGTAGTCGGCAATGAGCAGTTCTTC.

This clonotype was seen a handful of times. The chain links TRBV9 to TRBJ2-5; 7 bases are a match to TRBD2. The V gene's germline CDR1 is SGDLS and CDR2 YYNGEE. Trimming took 0 bases from V and 5 from J; bases not matched to a gene: 7. CDR3 length: 15 residues. The CDR3 reads CASSVGGSELETQYF. CDR3 nucleotides: TGTGCCAGCAGCGTAGGCGGGAGCGAATTGGAGACCCAGTACTTC.

This clonotype appeared a few times. The V call is TRBV4-1, the J call TRBJ2-2, with 10 nucleotides matching TRBD2. J lost 1 base, V lost 2 bases, and 4 bases had no gene match. Per germline, CDR1 MGHRA and CDR2 YSYEKL. This CDR3 contains 17 residues. CDR3 amino acids: CASSQRGTSVNTGELFF. The CDR3 DNA reads as TGCGCCAGCAGCCAAAGGGGGACTAGCGTGAACACCGGGGAGCTGTTTTTT.

The table lists this clonotype with many counts. The chain links TRBV3-1 to TRBJ2-1; D remains unclear. The V gene's germline CDR1 is LGHDT and CDR2 YNNKEL (reference sequence). Trimming shortened V by 0 bases and J by 8 bases, and 8 bases separated the two germline ends. CDR3 length: 13 amino acids. Here the CDR3 reads CASSQETIDEQFF. The CDR3 bases are TGTGCCAGCAGCCAAGAAACTATCGATGAGCAGTTCTTC.

As to this clonotype: Possible read error: a much larger clone is one base away. The J gene is TRBJ2-7, the V gene TRBV12-3 or TRBV12-4; D may be TRBD2 (6 bases). The CDR3 totals 15 residues. V lost 7 bases, J lost 3 bases, and 19 bases lay in between. CDR3 protein: CASNGRDLKSYEQYF. As DNA, the CDR3 is TGTGCCAGCAATGGACGGGACTTAAAGAGCTACGAGCAGTACTTC.

This clonotype was counted only a few times. The chain carries TRBV14 and TRBJ2-3; 12 positions match TRBD2. V gave up 4 bases and J gave up 2 bases; unmatched junction bases: 10. Germline lookup yields CDR1 SGHDN and CDR2 FVKESK. CDR3 length: 18 amino acids. The CDR3 nucleotides are TGTGCCAGCAGCCTCCTACAGGGACTAGCGGGCTTCACAGATACGCAGTATTTT. Encoded protein: CASSLLQGLAGFTDTQYF.

For this clonotype: This may stem from a read error, because a much larger clone lies one nucleotide away. The rearrangement uses TRBV2 and TRBJ2-7, with D possibly TRBD1 on 7 matching bases. Trimming shortened V by 5 bases and J by 7 bases, and 18 bases separated the two germline ends. The CDR3 runs 14 residues. Germline CDR1 and CDR2: SNHLY and FYNNEI. This chain's CDR3 is CASSRTGGHNEQYF. CDR3 coding DNA: TGTGCCAGCAGTCGGACAGGAGGGCATAATGAGCAGTACTTC.

V and J are TRBV10-3 and TRBJ2-7; 9 nucleotides match TRBD2. The J call is in doubt because the DNA end fits TRBJ2-1 better. CDR1 and CDR2 from the germline V gene are ENHRY and SYGVKD. CDR3 length: 16 amino acids. This chain's CDR3 is CAISESPREGSYEQFF. The DNA for the CDR3 is TGTGCCATCAGTGAGTCGCCGCGGGAGGGCTCCTACGAGCAGTTCTTC.

This clonotype was observed at least ten times. The chain combines TRBV12-3 or TRBV12-4 with TRBJ2-3, with 10 bases lining up with TRBD1. After removal of 6 bases from V and 6 bases from J, the junction contained 6 bases not matched to a gene. The CDR3 runs 14 residues. The CDR3 loop reads CASSRTGGSDTQYF. In DNA form, the CDR3 reads TGTGCCAGCAGCAGGACAGGGGGTTCGGATACGCAGTATTTT.

The V and J genes are TRBV15 and TRBJ1-5, with 10 bases identical to TRBD1. CDR1 and CDR2 (germline): LNHNV, YYDKDF (reference sequence). This CDR3 has 17 amino acids. Trimming removed 0 bases from V and 3 bases from J; junction bases left unmatched: 5. The CDR3 reads CATSRDRTGGYNQPQHF. The CDR3 DNA follows: TGTGCCACCAGCAGAGACCGGACAGGGGGGTACAATCAGCCCCAGCATTTT.

The rearrangement joins TRBV19 to TRBJ2-1, with D unresolved. CDR1 and CDR2 (germline): LNHDA, SQIVND (reference sequence). This CDR3 region has 13 residues. Trimming cost V 1 base and J 4 bases, with 5 bases left between them. CDR3 protein: CASSIAGYNEQFF. The CDR3 DNA sequence: TGTGCCAGTAGTATAGCTGGGTACAATGAGCAGTTCTTC.

This clonotype was found a few times. The V gene is TRBV6-1, the J gene TRBJ1-5; possibly TRBD1 for D (6 bases). V lost 6 bases to trimming and J lost 1 base, with 13 bases between them. Germline loops: CDR1 MNHNS, CDR2 SASEGT. CDR3 length: 15 residues. CDR3 sequence: CASRRTGKSNQPQHF. CDR3 nucleotide sequence: TGTGCCAGCAGGAGAACAGGGAAAAGCAATCAGCCCCAGCATTTT.

Worth noting for this clonotype: This may be a read error, as it is one base from a much larger clone. The genes are TRBV20-1 and TRBJ1-2, with D uncertain. Looked up from germline, CDR1 is DFQATT and CDR2 is SNEGSKA (reference sequence). This CDR3 has 14 residues. V was trimmed by 0 bases and J by 8 bases, leaving 16 bases between them. The CDR3 DNA reads as TGCAGTGCTAGAGATGCTCGGGCCAATCGGGGCTACACCTTC. Its protein product is CSARDARANRGYTF.

V gene TRBV15 combines with J gene TRBJ1-4, with D uncertain. Trimming took off 1 base at V and 5 bases at J, with 5 bases between the two ends. Looked up from germline, CDR1 is LNHNV and CDR2 is YYDKDF (reference sequence). The CDR3 covers 13 residues. This chain's CDR3 is CATSRGPNEKLFF. The CDR3 DNA sequence: TGTGCCACCAGCAGAGGACCAAATGAAAAACTGTTTTTT.

This clonotype was observed at least ten times. This CDR3 reads CASSAPAKNIQYF. In nucleotides, the CDR3 is TGTGCCAGCAGTGCCCCAGCCAAAAACATTCAGTACTTC. J is TRBJ2-4 and V is TRBV2; D uncertain. V was shortened by 4 bases and J by 0 bases, with 4 bases between the two germline ends. Germline CDR1 is SNHLY and CDR2 is FYNNEI. The CDR3 has 13 residues.

This clonotype was seen repeatedly, ten times or more. This chain links TRBV11-2 with TRBJ1-1; D is uncertain. The CDR3 totals 14 residues. Trimming cost V 2 bases and J 6 bases, with 13 bases left between them. The V gene's germline CDR1 is SGHAT and CDR2 FQNNGV. CDR3 region: CASSLPGRGSEAFF. CDR3 bases: TGTGCCAGCAGCTTACCTGGACGAGGGTCTGAAGCTTTCTTT.

This clonotype was detected ten times or more. The chain joins TRBV14 to TRBJ1-1; a weak D match, TRBD1 (5 bases). The CDR3 totals 17 residues. CDR1 is SGHDN and CDR2 is FVKESK in the germline V gene. V dropped 1 base and J dropped 10 bases, with 25 bases sitting between them. The chain's CDR3 is CASSQVGYVGGTSPAFF. In DNA, the CDR3 is TGTGCCAGCAGCCAAGTGGGGTATGTAGGCGGGACGTCTCCAGCTTTCTTT. The full variable domain, with the rest looked up from reference TRBV14 and TRBJ1-1, is EAGVTQFPSHSVIEKGQTVTLRCDPISGHDNLYWYRRVMGKEIKFLLHFVKESKQDESGMPNNRFLAERTGGTYSTLKVQPAELEDSGVYFCASSQVGYVGGTSPAFFGQGTRLTVV.

V is TRBV14 and J is TRBJ2-3; D unresolved. Trimming removed 1 base from V and 6 bases from J, with 11 bases in between. CDR1 is SGHDN and CDR2 is FVKESK in the germline V gene. The CDR3 runs 14 residues. Here the CDR3 DNA reads TGTGCCAGCAGCCAAGGTTCATGGGCCGATACGCAGTATTTT. Translation: CASSQGSWADTQYF.

This clonotype was recorded many times. This rearrangement joins TRBV30 to TRBJ1-2, with a tentative D call TRBD1 (5 bases). Germline lookup yields CDR1 GTSNPN and CDR2 SVGIG (reference sequence). The V end lost 1 base, the J end lost 4 bases, and 13 bases lay between the germline ends. The CDR3 contains 14 residues. The CDR3 sequence: CAWSGQFISYGYTF. CDR3 DNA: TGTGCCTGGAGTGGACAGTTTATATCCTATGGCTACACCTTC.

CDR3 sequence (DNA): TGCAGTGCCCCGGCAGGGACGATTGACAATGAGCAGTTCTTC. Protein sequence: CSAPAGTIDNEQFF. The chain employs TRBV20-1 and TRBJ2-1, with D perhaps being TRBD1 or TRBD2 (5 bases each). Germline loops: CDR1 DFQATT, CDR2 SNEGSKA (reference sequence). CDR3 length: 14 amino acids. Trimming shortened V by 6 bases and J by 5 bases, and 17 bases separated the two germline ends.

This clonotype was counted between two and nine times. The genes are TRBV12-3 or TRBV12-4 and TRBJ2-5; the D is unclear. V lost 5 bases, J lost 2 bases, and 12 bases lay in between. This CDR3 is built from 14 residues. CDR3 sequence: CASSNRVPQETQYF. Written as DNA, the CDR3 is TGTGCCAGCAGTAACCGGGTCCCACAAGAGACCCAGTACTTC.

The table lists this clonotype with many counts. This sequence joins TRBV3-1 and TRBJ1-2; D is unclear. The CDR3 has 13 amino acids. V lost 5 bases and J 5 bases, leaving 12 bases between the germline ends. Per germline, CDR1 LGHDT and CDR2 YNNKEL (reference sequence). The CDR3 DNA follows: TGTGCCAGCAGCGACCGCGGCCAATATGGCTACACCTTC. This translates into CASSDRGQYGYTF.

This clonotype was detected ten times or more. This chain joins TRBV20-1 and TRBJ2-1; 8 nucleotides agree with TRBD1. Germline CDR1 reads DFQATT; CDR2 reads SNEGSKA (reference sequence). This CDR3 contains 15 residues. J was trimmed by 6 bases and V by 1 base; bases with no gene match: 8. In nucleotides, the CDR3 is TGCAGTGCTAGAGGCCCTCGAACAGGGGGCAATGAGCAGTTCTTC. It yields the protein CSARGPRTGGNEQFF.